This TCR beta chain was recovered during a study of identical twins. Overall study results and limits: Twin pairs had excess sharing that was weaker in beta out-of-frame sequences. Invariant populations such as MAIT and iNKT cells could partly muddle zero-insertion analyses.

With regard to this clonotype: Its antigen is unknown.

Healthy Caucasians were all of the donors. The CDR3 runs to 14 residues. CDR1 and CDR2 from the germline V gene are MNHEY and SVGEGT. Unmatched junction bases numbered 9, after V lost 8 bases and J lost 7 bases. TCRdb reprocessed the 5' RACE reads via MiXCR and lists one record per CDR3 protein. The sample shows approximately 1.8 million distinct CDR3 sequences, around a third of them seen only once. The sequencing input was cord blood. This TCR derives from a newborn girl in good health. The J gene is TRBJ2-1, the V gene TRBV6-2 or TRBV6-3; 9 nucleotides line up with TRBD2. The CDR3 spells CASLSSGMGNEQFF. Here the CDR3 DNA reads TGTGCCAGCCTATCTAGCGGGATGGGGAATGAGCAGTTCTTC.